Presented here are 9 T cell receptor beta chains from one specimen sequenced in a study of blood T cell repertoires in COVID-19. Using immunoSEQ multiplex PCR, the repertoire was profiled, and TCRdb retains in-frame clones only, with some absent. The repertoire includes roughly 59,000 clones, approximately 82% of them detected once, and 10% to 15% sits in the top ten. The sequenced sample consisted of peripheral blood. The source of these receptors is a man older than 75 with acute or convalescent COVID-19.

The chain employs TRBV7-8 and TRBJ2-1; D may be TRBD2 (6 bases). Germline-derived CDR1 and CDR2 are SGHVS and FQNEAQ. The CDR3 loop spans 15 amino acids. Trimming took 1 base from V and 5 from J, leaving 12 bases between them. The CDR3 sequence is CASSLDLWRDNEQFF. CDR3 nucleotide sequence: TGTGCCAGCAGCTTAGACCTATGGAGGGACAATGAGCAGTTCTTC.

V usage is TRBV11-1 and J usage is TRBJ2-7, with TRBD1 identical over 8 bases. J was trimmed by 9 bases and V by 5 bases; bases with no gene match: 15. The length of the CDR3 is 15 residues. Germline assignment: CDR1 SGHAT and CDR2 FQDESV (reference sequence). The CDR3 region has the DNA TGTGCCAGCAGCGACGATCTTCGGACAGGGTGGGGGCAGTACTTC. Translation gives CASSDDLRTGWGQYF.

The chain links TRBV10-3 to TRBJ1-1; D call uncertain. Germline CDR1 reads ENHRY; CDR2 reads SYGVKD. Trimming stripped 5 bases from V and 6 bases from J, with 10 bases between. The CDR3 loop spans 12 amino acids. The CDR3 DNA sequence: TGTGCCATCAGTACCAGGATTGCTGAAGCTTTCTTT. It is translated as CAISTRIAEAFF.

This clone appeared once. The CDR3 loop reads CASSLGLAGGYNEQFF. In DNA form, the CDR3 reads TGTGCCAGCAGCTTAGGACTAGCGGGAGGGTACAATGAGCAGTTCTTC. V gene TRBV11-3 combines with J gene TRBJ2-1; 14 bases match TRBD2. Germline CDR1 reads SGHNT; CDR2 reads YENEEA. The CDR3 runs 16 residues. Losses at the gene ends were 1 base for V and 4 bases for J; bases not matched to a gene: 0.

The chain combines TRBV6-5 with TRBJ1-4; D perhaps matches TRBD1 (5 bases). V was trimmed by 6 bases and J by 2 bases, leaving 7 bases between them. In germline, CDR1 is MNHEY, CDR2 SVGAGI. The length of the CDR3 is 13 residues. This CDR3 is CASSSGTNEKLFF. Written as DNA, the CDR3 is TGTGCCAGCAGCTCAGGGACTAATGAAAAACTGTTTTTT.

The chain is built from TRBV19 and TRBJ2-1; 8 positions agree with TRBD1. The V gene's germline CDR1 is LNHDA and CDR2 SQIVND (reference sequence). The CDR3 is 15 residues long. Trimming cost V 5 bases and J 2 bases; bases outside gene matches: 5. The CDR3, as DNA: TGTGCCAGTAGTCCGCGACAGGGGACCTACAATGAGCAGTTCTTC. Its translation is CASSPRQGTYNEQFF.

The J gene is TRBJ1-1, the V gene TRBV13; TRBD1 aligns across 7 bases. Per germline, CDR1 PRHDT and CDR2 FYEKMQ (reference sequence). The V and J ends lost 4 bases and 5 bases, in that order; junction bases with no gene match: 4. The CDR3 runs to 13 residues. The CDR3 DNA follows: TGTGCCAGCAGCTCATACAGGGGAACTGAAGCTTTCTTT. This gives the protein CASSSYRGTEAFF.

The chain combines TRBV7-8 with TRBJ2-7, with 9 nucleotides matching TRBD2. The CDR3 spans 17 residues. J lost 0 bases, V lost 1 base, and 7 bases had no gene match. Germline V gene sequence: CDR1 SGHVS, CDR2 FQNEAQ. CDR3 DNA sequence: TGTGCCAGCAGCTTAGATCGCGGGAGGGACCCCTCCTACGAGCAGTACTTC. Translation: CASSLDRGRDPSYEQYF.

This chain uses TRBV3-1 (or the pseudogene TRBV3-2) with TRBJ1-1, with 7 bases aligning to TRBD1. This CDR3 has 15 amino acids. In germline, CDR1 is LGHDT, CDR2 YNNKEL (reference sequence). The junction had 10 bases not matched to a gene; V was cut back by 4 bases and J by 5 bases. CDR3: CASSPWTGIRTEAFF. As DNA, the CDR3 is TGTGCCAGCAGCCCCTGGACAGGAATAAGGACTGAAGCTTTCTTT.